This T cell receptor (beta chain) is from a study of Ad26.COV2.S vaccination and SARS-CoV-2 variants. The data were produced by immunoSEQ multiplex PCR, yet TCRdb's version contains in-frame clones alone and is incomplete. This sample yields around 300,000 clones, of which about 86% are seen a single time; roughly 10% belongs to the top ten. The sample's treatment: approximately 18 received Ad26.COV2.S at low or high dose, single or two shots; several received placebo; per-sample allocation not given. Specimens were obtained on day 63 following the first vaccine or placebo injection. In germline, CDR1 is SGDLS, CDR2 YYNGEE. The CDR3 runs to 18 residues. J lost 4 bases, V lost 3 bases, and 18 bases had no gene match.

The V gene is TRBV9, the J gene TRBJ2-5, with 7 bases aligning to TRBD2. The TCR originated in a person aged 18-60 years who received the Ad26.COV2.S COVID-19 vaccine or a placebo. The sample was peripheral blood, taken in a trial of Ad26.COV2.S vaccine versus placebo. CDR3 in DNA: TGTGCCAGCAGCGGACGACGGGACTACGCGGGATTGGTAGAGACCCAGTACTTC. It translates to CASSGRRDYAGLVETQYF.